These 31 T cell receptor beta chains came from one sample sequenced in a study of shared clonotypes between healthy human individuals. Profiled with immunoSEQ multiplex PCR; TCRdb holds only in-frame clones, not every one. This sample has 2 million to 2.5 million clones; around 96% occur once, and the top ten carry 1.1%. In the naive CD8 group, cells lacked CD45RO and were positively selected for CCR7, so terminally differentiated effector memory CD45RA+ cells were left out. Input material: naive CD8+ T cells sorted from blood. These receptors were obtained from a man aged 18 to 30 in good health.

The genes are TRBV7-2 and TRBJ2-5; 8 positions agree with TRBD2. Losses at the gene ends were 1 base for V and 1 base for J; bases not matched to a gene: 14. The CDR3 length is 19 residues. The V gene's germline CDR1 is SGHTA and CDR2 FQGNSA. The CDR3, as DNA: TGTGCCAGCAGCTTAGTCGGTTTATCGAGCGGGAGCCTCCAAGAGACCCAGTACTTC. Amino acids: CASSLVGLSSGSLQETQYF.

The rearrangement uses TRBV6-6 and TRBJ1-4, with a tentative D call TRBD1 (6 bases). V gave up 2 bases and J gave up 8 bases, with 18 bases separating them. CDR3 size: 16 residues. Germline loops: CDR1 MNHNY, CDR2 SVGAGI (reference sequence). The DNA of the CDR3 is TGTGCCAGCAGTTACCCTACCGGTGCAACAGGGGAAAAACTGTTTTTT. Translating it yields CASSYPTGATGEKLFF.

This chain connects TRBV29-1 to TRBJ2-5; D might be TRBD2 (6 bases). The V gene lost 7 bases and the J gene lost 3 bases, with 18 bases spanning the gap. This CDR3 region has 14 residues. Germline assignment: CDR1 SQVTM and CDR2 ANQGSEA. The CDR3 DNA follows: TGCAGCGGAAGGGGTTTCGGGAGTGAAGAGACCCAGTACTTC. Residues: CSGRGFGSEETQYF.

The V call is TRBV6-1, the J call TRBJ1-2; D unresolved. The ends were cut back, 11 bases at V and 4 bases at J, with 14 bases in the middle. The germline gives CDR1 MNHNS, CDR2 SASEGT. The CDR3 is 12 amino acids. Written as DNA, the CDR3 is TGTGCCTGCCGCCGGGAGGGCTATGGCTACACCTTC. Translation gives CACRREGYGYTF.

CDR3 nucleotide sequence: TGTGCCAGCAGTGAAACTGAAGCGGCCACCTACGAGCAGTACTTC. It translates to CASSETEAATYEQYF. This rearrangement joins TRBV2 to TRBJ2-7; D perhaps matches TRBD2 (5 bases). Trimming stripped 2 bases from V and 2 bases from J, with 13 bases between. There are 15 residues in the CDR3. Germline V gene sequence: CDR1 SNHLY, CDR2 FYNNEI.

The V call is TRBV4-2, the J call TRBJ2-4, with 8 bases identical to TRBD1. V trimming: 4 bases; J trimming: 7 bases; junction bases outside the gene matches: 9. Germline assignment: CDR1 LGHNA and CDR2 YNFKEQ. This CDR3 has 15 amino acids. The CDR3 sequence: CASSPDRDPNNIQYF. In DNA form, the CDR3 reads TGTGCCAGCAGCCCGGACAGGGATCCTAACAACATTCAGTACTTC.

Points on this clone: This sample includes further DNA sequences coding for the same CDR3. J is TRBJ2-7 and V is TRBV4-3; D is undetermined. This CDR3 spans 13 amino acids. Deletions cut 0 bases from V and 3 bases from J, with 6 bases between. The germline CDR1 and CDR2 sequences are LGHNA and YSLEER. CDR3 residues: CASSQDLRYEQYF. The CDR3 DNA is TGCGCCAGCAGCCAAGATTTACGCTACGAGCAGTACTTC.

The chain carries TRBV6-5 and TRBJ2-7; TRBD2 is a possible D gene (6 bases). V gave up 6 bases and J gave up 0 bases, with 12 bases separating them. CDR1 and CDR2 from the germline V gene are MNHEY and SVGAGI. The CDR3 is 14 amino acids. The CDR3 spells CASRVGRSSYEQYF. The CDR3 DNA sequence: TGTGCCAGCAGGGTAGGGAGGAGCTCCTACGAGCAGTACTTC.

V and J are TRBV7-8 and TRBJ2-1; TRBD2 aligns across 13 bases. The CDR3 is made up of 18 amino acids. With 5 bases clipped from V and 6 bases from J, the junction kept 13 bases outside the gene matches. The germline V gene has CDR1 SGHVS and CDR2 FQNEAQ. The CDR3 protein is CASSRGLAGTYLGNEQFF. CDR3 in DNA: TGTGCCAGCAGCCGGGGACTAGCGGGAACATACTTAGGCAATGAGCAGTTCTTC.

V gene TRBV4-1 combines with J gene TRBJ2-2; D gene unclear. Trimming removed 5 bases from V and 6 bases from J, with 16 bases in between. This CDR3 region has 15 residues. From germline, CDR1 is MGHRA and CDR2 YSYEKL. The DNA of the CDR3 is TGCGCCAGCAGCTCCCTGTTTGTTTTATCCGGGGAGCTGTTTTTT. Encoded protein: CASSSLFVLSGELFF.

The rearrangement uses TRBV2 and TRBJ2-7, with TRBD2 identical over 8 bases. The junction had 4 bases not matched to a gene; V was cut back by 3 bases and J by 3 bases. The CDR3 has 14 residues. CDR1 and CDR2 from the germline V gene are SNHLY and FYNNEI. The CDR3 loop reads CASSESGGVYEQYF. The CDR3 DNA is TGTGCCAGCAGTGAGAGCGGGGGTGTCTACGAGCAGTACTTC.

For the CDR3, the DNA is TGTGCCAGCAGCCCATCGGGCACGAACACTGAAGCTTTCTTT. Translating it yields CASSPSGTNTEAFF. The genes are TRBV9 and TRBJ1-1; no definite D call. Trimming stripped 4 bases from V and 1 base from J, with 11 bases between. This CDR3 has 14 amino acids. Looked up from germline, CDR1 is SGDLS and CDR2 is YYNGEE.

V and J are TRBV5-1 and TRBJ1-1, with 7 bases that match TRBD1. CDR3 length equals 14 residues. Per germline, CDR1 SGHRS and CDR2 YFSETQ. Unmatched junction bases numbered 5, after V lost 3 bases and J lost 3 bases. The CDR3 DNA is TGCGCCAGCAGCTACCGAACAGGGGACACTGAAGCTTTCTTT. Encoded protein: CASSYRTGDTEAFF.

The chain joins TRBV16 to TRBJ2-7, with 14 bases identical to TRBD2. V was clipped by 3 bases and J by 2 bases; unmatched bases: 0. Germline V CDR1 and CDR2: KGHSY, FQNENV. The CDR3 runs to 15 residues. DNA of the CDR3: TGTGCCAGCAGCCAGGGACTAGCGGGAGCCTACGAGCAGTACTTC. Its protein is CASSQGLAGAYEQYF.

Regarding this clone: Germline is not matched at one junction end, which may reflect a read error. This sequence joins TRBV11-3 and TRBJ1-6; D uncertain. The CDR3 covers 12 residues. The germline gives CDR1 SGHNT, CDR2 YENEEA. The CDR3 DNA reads TGTGCCAGCAGCTCTGGGAGCAACGTGGCTACTTTT. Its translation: CASSSGSNVATF.

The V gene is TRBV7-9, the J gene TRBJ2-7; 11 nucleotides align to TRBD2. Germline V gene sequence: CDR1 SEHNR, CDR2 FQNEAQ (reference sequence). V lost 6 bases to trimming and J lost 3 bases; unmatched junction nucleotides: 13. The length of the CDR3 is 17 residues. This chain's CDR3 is CASSPTSGGSTDYEQYF. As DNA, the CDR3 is TGTGCCAGCAGTCCTACTAGCGGGGGTTCCACCGACTACGAGCAGTACTTC.

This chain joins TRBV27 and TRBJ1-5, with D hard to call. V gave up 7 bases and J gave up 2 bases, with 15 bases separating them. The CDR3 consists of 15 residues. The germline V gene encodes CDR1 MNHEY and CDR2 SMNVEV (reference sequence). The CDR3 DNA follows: TGTGCCAGCACAAAACCCCGCGGAGGCAATCAGCCCCAGCATTTT. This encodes CASTKPRGGNQPQHF.

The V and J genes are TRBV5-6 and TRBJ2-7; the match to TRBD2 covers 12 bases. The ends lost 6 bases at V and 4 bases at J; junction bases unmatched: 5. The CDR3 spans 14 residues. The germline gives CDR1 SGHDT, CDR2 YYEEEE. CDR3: CASNRLAGAYEQYF. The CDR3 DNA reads TGTGCCAGCAACCGACTAGCGGGAGCGTACGAGCAGTACTTC. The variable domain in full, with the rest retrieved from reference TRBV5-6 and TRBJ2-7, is DAGVTQSPTHLIKTRGQQVTLRCSPKSGHDTVSWYQQALGQGPQFIFQYYEEEERQRGNFPDRFSGHQFPNYSSELNVNALLLGDSALYLCASNRLAGAYEQYFGPGTRLTVT.

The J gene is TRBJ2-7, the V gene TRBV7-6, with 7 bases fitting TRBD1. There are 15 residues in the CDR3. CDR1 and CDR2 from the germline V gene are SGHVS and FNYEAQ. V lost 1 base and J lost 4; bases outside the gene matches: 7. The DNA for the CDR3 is TGTGCCAGCAGCTTAGGTACAGGGGCCGCTTACGAGCAGTACTTC. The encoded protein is CASSLGTGAAYEQYF.

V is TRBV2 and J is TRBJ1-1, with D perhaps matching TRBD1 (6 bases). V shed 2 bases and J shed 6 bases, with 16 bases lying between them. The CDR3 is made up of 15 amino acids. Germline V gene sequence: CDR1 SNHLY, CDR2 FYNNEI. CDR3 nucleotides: TGTGCCAGCAGTGAACGGGCCAGGGGAAGAGCTGAAGCTTTCTTT. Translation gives CASSERARGRAEAFF.

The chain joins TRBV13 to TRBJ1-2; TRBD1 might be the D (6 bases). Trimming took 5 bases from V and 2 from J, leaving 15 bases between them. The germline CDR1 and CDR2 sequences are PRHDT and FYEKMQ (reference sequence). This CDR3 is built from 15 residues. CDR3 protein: CASSVGWDTNYGYTF. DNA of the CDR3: TGTGCCAGCAGCGTGGGTTGGGACACAAACTATGGCTACACCTTC.

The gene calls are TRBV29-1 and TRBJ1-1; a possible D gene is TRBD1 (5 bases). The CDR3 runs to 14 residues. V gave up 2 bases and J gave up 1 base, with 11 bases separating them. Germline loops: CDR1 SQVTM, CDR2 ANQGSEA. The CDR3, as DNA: TGCAGCGTTGAACGGGAAGGGGCGAACACTGAAGCTTTCTTT. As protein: CSVEREGANTEAFF.

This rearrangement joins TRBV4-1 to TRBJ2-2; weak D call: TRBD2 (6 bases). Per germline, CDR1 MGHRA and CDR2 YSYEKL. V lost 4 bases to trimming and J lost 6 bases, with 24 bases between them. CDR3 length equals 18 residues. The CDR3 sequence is CASSPPPGDPAGAGELFF. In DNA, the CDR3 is TGCGCCAGCAGCCCCCCCCCGGGGGACCCGGCGGGCGCCGGGGAGCTGTTTTTT.

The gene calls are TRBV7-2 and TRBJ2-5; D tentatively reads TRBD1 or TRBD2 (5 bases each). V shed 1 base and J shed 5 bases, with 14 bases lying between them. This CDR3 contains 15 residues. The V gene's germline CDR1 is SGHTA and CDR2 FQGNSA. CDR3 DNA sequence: TGTGCCAGCAGCTTAGTGGGGGACCCGGGGGAGACCCAGTACTTC. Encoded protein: CASSLVGDPGETQYF.

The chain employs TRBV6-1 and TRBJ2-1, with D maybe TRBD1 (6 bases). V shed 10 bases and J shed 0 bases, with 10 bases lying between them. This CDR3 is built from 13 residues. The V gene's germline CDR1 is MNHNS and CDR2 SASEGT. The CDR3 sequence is CATAGVSYNEQFF. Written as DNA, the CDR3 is TGTGCCACTGCAGGGGTCTCCTACAATGAGCAGTTCTTC.

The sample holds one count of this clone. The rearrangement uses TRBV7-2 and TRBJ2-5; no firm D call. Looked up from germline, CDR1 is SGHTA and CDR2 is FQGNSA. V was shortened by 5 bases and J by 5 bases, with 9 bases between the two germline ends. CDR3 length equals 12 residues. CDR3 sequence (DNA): TGTGCCAGCAGCATAATCAAGGAGACCCAGTACTTC. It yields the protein CASSIIKETQYF.

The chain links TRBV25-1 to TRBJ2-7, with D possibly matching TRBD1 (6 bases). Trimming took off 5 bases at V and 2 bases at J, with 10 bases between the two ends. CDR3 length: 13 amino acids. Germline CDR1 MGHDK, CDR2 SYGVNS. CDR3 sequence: CASSPGQTYEQYF. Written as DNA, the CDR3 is TGTGCCAGCAGTCCCGGACAGACCTACGAGCAGTACTTC.

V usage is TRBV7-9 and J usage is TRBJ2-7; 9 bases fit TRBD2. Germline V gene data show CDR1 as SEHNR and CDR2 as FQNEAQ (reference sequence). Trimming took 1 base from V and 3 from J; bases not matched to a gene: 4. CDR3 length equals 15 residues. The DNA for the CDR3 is TGTGCCAGCAGCTTAGTTCCTAGCGGGATCTACGAGCAGTACTTC. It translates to CASSLVPSGIYEQYF.

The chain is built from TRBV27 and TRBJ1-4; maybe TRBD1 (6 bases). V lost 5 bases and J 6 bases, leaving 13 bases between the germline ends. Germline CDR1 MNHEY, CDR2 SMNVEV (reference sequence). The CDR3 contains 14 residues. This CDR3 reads CASSRTVRDEKLFF. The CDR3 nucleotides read TGTGCCAGCAGTAGGACAGTACGTGATGAAAAACTGTTTTTT. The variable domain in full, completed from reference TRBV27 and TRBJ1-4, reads EAQVTQNPRYLITVTGKKLTVTCSQNMNHEYMSWYRQDPGLGLRQIYYSMNVEVTDKGDVPEGYKVSRKEKRNFPLILESPSPNQTSLYFCASSRTVRDEKLFFGSGTQLSVL.

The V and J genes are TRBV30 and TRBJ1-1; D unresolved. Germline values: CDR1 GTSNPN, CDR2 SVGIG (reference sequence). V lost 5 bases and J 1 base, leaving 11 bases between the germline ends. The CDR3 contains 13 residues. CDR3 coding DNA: TGTGCCTGGGATGAACTTTGGAACACTGAAGCTTTCTTT. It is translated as CAWDELWNTEAFF.

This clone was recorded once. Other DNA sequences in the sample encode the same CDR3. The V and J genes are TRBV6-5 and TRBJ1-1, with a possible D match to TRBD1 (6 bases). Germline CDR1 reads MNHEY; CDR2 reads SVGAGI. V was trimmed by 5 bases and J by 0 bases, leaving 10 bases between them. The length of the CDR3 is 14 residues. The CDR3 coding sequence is TGTGCCAGCAGTCCGGACAGTTTGAACACTGAAGCTTTCTTT. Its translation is CASSPDSLNTEAFF.